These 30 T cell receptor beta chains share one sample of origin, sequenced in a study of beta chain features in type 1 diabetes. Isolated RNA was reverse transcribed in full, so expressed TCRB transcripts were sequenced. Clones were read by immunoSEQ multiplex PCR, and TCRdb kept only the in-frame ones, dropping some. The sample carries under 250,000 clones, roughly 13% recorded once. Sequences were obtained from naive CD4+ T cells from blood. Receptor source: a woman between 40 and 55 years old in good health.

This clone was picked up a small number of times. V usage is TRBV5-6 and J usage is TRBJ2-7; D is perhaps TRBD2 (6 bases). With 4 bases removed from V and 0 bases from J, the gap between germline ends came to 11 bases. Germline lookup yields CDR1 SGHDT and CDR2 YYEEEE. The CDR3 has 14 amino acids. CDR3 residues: CASSPPGDSYEQYF. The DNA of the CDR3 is TGTGCCAGCAGCCCGCCGGGGGACTCCTACGAGCAGTACTTC.

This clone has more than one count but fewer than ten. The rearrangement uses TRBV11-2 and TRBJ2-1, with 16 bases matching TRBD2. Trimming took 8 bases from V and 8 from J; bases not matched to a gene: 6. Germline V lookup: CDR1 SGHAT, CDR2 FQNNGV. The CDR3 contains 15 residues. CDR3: CASAGLAGGWDEQFF. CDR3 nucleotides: TGTGCCAGCGCGGGACTAGCGGGGGGGTGGGATGAGCAGTTCTTC.

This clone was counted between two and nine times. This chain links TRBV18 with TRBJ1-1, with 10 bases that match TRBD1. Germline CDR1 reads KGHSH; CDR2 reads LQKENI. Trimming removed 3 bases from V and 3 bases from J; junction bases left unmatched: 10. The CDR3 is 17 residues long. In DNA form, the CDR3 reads TGTGCCAGCTCACCGAACTCCGGGACAGGGGCTGACACTGAAGCTTTCTTT. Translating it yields CASSPNSGTGADTEAFF.

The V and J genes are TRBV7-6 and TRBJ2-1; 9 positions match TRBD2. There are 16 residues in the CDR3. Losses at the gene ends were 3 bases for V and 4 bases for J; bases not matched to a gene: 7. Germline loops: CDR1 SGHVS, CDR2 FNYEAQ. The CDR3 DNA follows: TGTGCCAGCAGCTTTGTGCCTAGCGGGGTGTACAATGAGCAGTTCTTC. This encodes CASSFVPSGVYNEQFF.

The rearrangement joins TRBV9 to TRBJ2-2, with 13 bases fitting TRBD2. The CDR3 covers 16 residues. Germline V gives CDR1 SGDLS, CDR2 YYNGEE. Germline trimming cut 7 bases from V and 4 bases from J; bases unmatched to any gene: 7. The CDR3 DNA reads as TGTGCCAGCGCTACTAGCGGGGGGGCTCCCACCGGGGAGCTGTTTTTT. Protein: CASATSGGAPTGELFF.

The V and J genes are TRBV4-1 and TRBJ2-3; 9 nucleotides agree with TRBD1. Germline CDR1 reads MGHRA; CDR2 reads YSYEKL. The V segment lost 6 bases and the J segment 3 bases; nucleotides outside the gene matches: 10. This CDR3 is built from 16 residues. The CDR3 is CASSPYVDRGTDTQYF. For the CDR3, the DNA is TGCGCCAGCAGTCCATACGTGGACAGGGGAACAGATACGCAGTATTTT.

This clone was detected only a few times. The CDR3 is CASSRNGVDEQFF. Written as DNA, the CDR3 is TGTGCCAGCAGCCGAAACGGAGTAGATGAGCAGTTCTTC. The genes are TRBV9 and TRBJ2-1; the D is unclear. The germline V gene has CDR1 SGDLS and CDR2 YYNGEE. The length of the CDR3 is 13 residues. The V and J ends lost 4 bases and 8 bases respectively, with 13 bases between them.

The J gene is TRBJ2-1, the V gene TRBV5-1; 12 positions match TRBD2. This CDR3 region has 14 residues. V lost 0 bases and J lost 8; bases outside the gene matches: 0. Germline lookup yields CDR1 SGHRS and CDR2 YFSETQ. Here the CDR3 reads CASSLGLAGDEQFF. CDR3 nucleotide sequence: TGCGCCAGCAGCTTGGGACTAGCGGGGGATGAGCAGTTCTTC.

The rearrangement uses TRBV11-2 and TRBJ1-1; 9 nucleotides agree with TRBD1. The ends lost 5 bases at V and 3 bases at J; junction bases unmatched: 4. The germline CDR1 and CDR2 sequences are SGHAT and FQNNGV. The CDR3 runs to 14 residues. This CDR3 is CASSEGQGYTEAFF. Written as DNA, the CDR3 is TGTGCCAGCAGCGAGGGACAGGGTTACACTGAAGCTTTCTTT. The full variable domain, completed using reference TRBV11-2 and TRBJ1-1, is EAGVAQSPRYKIIEKRQSVAFWCNPISGHATLYWYQQILGQGPKLLIQFQNNGVVDDSQLPKDRFSAERLKGVDSTLKIQPAKLEDSAVYLCASSEGQGYTEAFFGQGTRLTVV.

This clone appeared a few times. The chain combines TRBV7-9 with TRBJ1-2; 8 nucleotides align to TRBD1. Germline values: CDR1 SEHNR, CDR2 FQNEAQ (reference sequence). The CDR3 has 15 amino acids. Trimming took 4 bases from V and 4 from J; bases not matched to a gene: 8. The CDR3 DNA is TGTGCCAGCAGCTGGACGTTGGGGACAGGCTATGGCTACACCTTC. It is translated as CASSWTLGTGYGYTF.

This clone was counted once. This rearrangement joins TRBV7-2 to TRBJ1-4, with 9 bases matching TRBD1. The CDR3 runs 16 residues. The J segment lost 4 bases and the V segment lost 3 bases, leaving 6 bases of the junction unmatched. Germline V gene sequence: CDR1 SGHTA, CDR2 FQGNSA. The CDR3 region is CASSFSGTGRNEKLFF. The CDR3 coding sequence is TGTGCCAGCAGCTTCTCCGGGACAGGGCGTAATGAAAAACTGTTTTTT. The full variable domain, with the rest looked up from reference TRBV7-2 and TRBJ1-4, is GAGVSQSPSNKVTEKGKDVELRCDPISGHTALYWYRQSLGQGLEFLIYFQGNSAPDKSGLPSDRFSAERTGGSVSTLTIQRTQQEDSAVYLCASSFSGTGRNEKLFFGSGTQLSVL.

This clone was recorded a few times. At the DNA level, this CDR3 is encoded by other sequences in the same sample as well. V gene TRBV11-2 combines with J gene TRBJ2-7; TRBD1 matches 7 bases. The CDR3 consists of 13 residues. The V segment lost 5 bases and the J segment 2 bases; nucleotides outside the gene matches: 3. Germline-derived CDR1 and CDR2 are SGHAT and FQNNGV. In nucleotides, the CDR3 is TGTGCCAGCAGCGTGACAGGGACCTACGAGCAGTACTTC. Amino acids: CASSVTGTYEQYF.

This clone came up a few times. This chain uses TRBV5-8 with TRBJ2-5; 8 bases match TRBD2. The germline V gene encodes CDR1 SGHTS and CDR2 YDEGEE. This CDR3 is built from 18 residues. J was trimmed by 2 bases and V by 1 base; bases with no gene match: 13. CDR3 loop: CASSLSGGWRLRQETQYF. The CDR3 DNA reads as TGTGCCAGCAGCTTGTCGGGGGGGTGGAGATTGCGGCAAGAGACCCAGTACTTC.

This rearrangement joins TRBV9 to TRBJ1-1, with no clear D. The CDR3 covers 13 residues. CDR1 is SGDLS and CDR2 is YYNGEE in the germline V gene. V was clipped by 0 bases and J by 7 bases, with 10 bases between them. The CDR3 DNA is TGTGCCAGCAGCGTAGCTTTGCGGGATGAAGCTTTCTTT. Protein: CASSVALRDEAFF.

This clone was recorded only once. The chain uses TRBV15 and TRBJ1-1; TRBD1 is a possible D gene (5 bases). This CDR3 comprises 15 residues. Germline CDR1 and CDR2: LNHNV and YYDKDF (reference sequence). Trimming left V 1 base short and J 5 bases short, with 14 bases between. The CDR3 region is CATSRVRWGRTEAFF. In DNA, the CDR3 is TGTGCCACCAGCAGAGTCAGGTGGGGCCGGACTGAAGCTTTCTTT.

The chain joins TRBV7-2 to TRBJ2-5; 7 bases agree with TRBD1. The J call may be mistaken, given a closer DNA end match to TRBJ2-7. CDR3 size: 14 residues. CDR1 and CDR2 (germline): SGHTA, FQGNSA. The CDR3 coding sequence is TGTGCCAGCAGCCCCAGACAGGGTGGCTACGAGCAGTACTTC. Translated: CASSPRQGGYEQYF.

The CDR3 here is CASSQDPDREKLFF. For the CDR3, the DNA is TGCGCCAGCAGCCAAGATCCCGACAGAGAAAAACTGTTTTTT. The chain combines TRBV4-1 with TRBJ1-4, with a possible D match to TRBD1 (5 bases). The CDR3 extends over 14 amino acids. The germline V gene has CDR1 MGHRA and CDR2 YSYEKL. Trimming stripped 0 bases from V and 8 bases from J, with 10 bases between.

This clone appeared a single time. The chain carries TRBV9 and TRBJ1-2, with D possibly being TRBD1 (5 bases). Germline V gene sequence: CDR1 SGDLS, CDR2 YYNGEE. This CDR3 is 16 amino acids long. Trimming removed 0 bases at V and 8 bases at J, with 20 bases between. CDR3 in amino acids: CASSVEGQGLLGGYTF. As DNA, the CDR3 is TGTGCCAGCAGCGTAGAAGGGCAGGGTCTCCTGGGGGGCTACACCTTC.

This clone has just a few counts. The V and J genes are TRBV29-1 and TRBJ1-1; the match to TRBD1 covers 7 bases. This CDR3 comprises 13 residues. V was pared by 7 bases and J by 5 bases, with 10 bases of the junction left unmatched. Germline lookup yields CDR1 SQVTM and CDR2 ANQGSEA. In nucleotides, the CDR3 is TGCAGCGCCGTGCAGGGGGTAGGAACTGAAGCTTTCTTT. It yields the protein CSAVQGVGTEAFF. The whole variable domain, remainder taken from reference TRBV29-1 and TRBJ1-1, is SAVISQKPSRDICQRGTSLTIQCQVDSQVTMMFWYRQQPGQSLTLIATANQGSEATYESGFVIDKFPISRPNLTFSTLTVSNMSPEDSSIYLCSAVQGVGTEAFFGQGTRLTVV.

The DNA of the CDR3 is TGTGCCAGCAGCTCCCAGAGCCGGACAACCTACTATGGCTACACCTTC. Translated: CASSSQSRTTYYGYTF. The chain couples TRBV7-6 to TRBJ1-2, with a possible D match to TRBD1 (5 bases). CDR3 length: 16 residues. Germline loops: CDR1 SGHVS, CDR2 FNYEAQ. The V end was cut by 4 bases, the J end by 3 bases, with 18 bases between.

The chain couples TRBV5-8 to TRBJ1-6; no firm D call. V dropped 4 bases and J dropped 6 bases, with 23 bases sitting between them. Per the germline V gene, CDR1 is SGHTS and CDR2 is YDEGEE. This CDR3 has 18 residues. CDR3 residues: CASSIRYNPARTNSPLHF. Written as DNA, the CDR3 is TGTGCCAGCAGCATCCGGTATAATCCCGCTCGTACTAATTCACCCCTCCACTTT.

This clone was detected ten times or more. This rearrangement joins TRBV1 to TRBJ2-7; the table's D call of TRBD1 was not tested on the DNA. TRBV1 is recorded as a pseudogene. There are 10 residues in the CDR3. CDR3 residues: CTSSSQGASV. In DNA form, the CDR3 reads TGCACCAGCAGCTCCCAGGGGGCTTCGGTC.

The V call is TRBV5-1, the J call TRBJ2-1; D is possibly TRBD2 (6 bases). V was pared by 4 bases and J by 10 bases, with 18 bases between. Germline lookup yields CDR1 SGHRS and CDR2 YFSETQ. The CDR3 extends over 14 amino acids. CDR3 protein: CASSTAPGGGEQFF. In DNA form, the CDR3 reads TGCGCCAGCAGCACCGCCCCGGGCGGAGGGGAGCAGTTCTTC. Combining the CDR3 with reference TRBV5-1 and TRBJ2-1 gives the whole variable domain KAGVTQTPRYLIKTRGQQVTLSCSPISGHRSVSWYQQTPGQGLQFLFEYFSETQRNKGNFPGRFSGRQFSNSRSEMNVSTLELGDSALYLCASSTAPGGGEQFFGPGTRLTVL.

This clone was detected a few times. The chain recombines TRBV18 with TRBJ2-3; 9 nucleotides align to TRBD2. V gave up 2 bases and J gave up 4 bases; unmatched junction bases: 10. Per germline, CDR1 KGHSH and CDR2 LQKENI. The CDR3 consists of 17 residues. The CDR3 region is CASSPLNSGRWADTQYF. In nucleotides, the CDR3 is TGTGCCAGCTCACCATTGAATAGCGGGAGATGGGCAGATACGCAGTATTTT.

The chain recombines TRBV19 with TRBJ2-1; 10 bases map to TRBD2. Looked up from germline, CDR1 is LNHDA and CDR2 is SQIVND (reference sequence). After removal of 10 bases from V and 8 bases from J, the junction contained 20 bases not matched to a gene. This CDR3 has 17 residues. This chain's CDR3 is CATSKALAGSFSHEQFF. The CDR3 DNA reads TGTGCCACCAGTAAGGCACTAGCGGGGTCGTTTTCCCATGAGCAGTTCTTC.

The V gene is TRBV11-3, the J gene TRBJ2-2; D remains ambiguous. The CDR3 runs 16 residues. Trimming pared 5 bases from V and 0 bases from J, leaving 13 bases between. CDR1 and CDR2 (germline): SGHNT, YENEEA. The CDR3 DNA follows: TGTGCCAGCAGCCCGATGGCCAGTGCGAACACCGGGGAGCTGTTTTTT. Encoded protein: CASSPMASANTGELFF.

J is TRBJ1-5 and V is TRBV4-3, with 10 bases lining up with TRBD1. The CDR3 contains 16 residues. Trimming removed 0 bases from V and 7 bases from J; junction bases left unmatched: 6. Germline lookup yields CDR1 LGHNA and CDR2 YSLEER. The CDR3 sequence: CASSQEVGQGLQPQHF. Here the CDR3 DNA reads TGCGCCAGCAGCCAAGAGGTGGGACAGGGGCTCCAGCCCCAGCATTTT.

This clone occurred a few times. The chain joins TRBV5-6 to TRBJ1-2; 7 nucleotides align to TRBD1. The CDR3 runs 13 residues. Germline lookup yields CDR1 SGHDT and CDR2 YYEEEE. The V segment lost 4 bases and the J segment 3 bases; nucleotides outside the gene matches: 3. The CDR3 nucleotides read TGTGCCAGCAGCCGACAGGGTGACTATGGCTACACCTTC. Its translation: CASSRQGDYGYTF. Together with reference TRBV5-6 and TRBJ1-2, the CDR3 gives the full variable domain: DAGVTQSPTHLIKTRGQQVTLRCSPKSGHDTVSWYQQALGQGPQFIFQYYEEEERQRGNFPDRFSGHQFPNYSSELNVNALLLGDSALYLCASSRQGDYGYTFGSGTRLTVV.

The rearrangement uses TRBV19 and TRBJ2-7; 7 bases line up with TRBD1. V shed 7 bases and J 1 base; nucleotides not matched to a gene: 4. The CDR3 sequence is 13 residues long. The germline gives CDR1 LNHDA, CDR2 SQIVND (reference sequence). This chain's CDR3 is CASMGDRSYEQYF. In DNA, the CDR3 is TGTGCCAGTATGGGGGACAGATCCTACGAGCAGTACTTC.

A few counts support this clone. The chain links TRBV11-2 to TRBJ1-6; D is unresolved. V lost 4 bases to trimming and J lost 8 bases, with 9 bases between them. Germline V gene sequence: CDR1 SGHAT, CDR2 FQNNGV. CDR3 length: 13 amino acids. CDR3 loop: CASSYAVYSPLHF. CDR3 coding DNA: TGTGCCAGCAGCTACGCGGTCTATTCACCCCTCCACTTT.